This TCR beta chain was captured in a study of shared clonotypes between healthy human individuals. About the study: Used for every donor were three CD4 naive, three CD4 memory, two CD8 naive and one CD8 memory plate.

About this clone itself: What it recognizes is unknown.

As handled by the study authors: Junction-only sequences produced by ImmunoSEQ had no quality scores, so filtering differed. Measured with immunoSEQ multiplex PCR; TCRdb has only the in-frame clones, and not every one. V and J calls and clone size are as listed in that table; D and trimming were resolved from the DNA. This table holds 800,000 to 1,200,000 clones, approximately 80% found once. This CDR3 is 15 amino acids long. V lost 4 bases and J lost 2, with 13 bases in between. Germline loops: CDR1 MGHRA, CDR2 YSYEKL. Study-wide points: Richness estimates generally favored naive over memory subsets. Shared clonotypes across all four donors exceeded non-shared ones in generation probability.

The chain links TRBV4-1 to TRBJ2-3; D is undetermined. Sequenced: memory CD4+ T cells from PBMCs. Subset indicated: CD45RA-negative fraction. The sequence came from a man younger than 35 in good health. Some clones in this sample may be carry-over from other donors' samples. The CDR3 nucleotides are TGCGCCAGCAGCCGAACACCTTCTAACACAGATACGCAGTATTTT. Translation: CASSRTPSNTDTQYF.